Below, 15 T cell receptor beta chains from the same sample are listed, as sequenced in a study of blood T cell repertoires in COVID-19. Method: immunoSEQ multiplex PCR; TCRdb's copy keeps in-frame clones and lacks some. This table has 35,000 to 50,000 clones, approximately 81% appearing once. The sequencing input was peripheral blood. The receptors originated from a human donor in a cohort sampled during active COVID-19.

The CDR3 DNA reads TGTGCCAGCACGGACAGGGACTATGGCTACACCTTC. This gives the protein CASTDRDYGYTF. The J gene is TRBJ1-2, the V gene TRBV6-6, with TRBD1 identical over 8 bases. Germline-derived CDR1 and CDR2 are MNHNY and SVGAGI (reference sequence). There are 12 residues in the CDR3. V lost 7 bases, J lost 3 bases, and 1 base stayed unmatched.

The chain joins TRBV18 to TRBJ1-1; possible D gene TRBD1, 5 bases. The germline V gene has CDR1 KGHSH and CDR2 LQKENI. Trimming shortened V by 6 bases and J by 3 bases, and 17 bases separated the two germline ends. This CDR3 has 15 residues. CDR3 region: CASSPGKGVYTEAFF. In DNA form, the CDR3 reads TGTGCCAGCTCCCCCGGTAAAGGGGTTTACACTGAAGCTTTCTTT.

The rearrangement joins TRBV5-1 to TRBJ2-1; D is perhaps TRBD1 (6 bases). With 3 bases removed from V and 8 bases from J, the gap between germline ends came to 9 bases. This CDR3 region has 12 residues. Germline V gene data show CDR1 as SGHRS and CDR2 as YFSETQ. CDR3 DNA: TGCGCCAGCAGCTCACAGGGCTATGAGCAGTTCTTC. Translating it yields CASSSQGYEQFF.

The V gene is TRBV5-1, the J gene TRBJ2-5, with TRBD1 matching 12 bases. The CDR3 totals 16 residues. Germline loops: CDR1 SGHRS, CDR2 YFSETQ. Trimming cost V 0 bases and J 6 bases; bases outside gene matches: 6. As DNA, the CDR3 is TGCGCCAGCAGCTTGGATTCGGGACAGGGGGCGAAGACCCAGTACTTC. Translated, it gives CASSLDSGQGAKTQYF. The variable domain in full, with the rest retrieved from reference TRBV5-1 and TRBJ2-5, is KAGVTQTPRYLIKTRGQQVTLSCSPISGHRSVSWYQQTPGQGLQFLFEYFSETQRNKGNFPGRFSGRQFSNSRSEMNVSTLELGDSALYLCASSLDSGQGAKTQYFGPGTRLLVL.

The rearrangement joins TRBV7-9 to TRBJ2-7; 7 bases line up with TRBD1. CDR3 size: 14 residues. Germline CDR1 is SEHNR and CDR2 is FQNEAQ (reference sequence). V lost 5 bases and J lost 4; bases outside the gene matches: 8. The CDR3 sequence: CASSADRVQYEQYF. The DNA for the CDR3 is TGTGCCAGCAGCGCCGACAGGGTTCAGTACGAGCAGTACTTC.

The chain carries TRBV7-8 and TRBJ2-1, with TRBD1 identical over 7 bases. With V trimmed by 7 bases and J by 5 bases, 8 bases remained unmatched. In germline, CDR1 is SGHVS, CDR2 FQNEAQ. The CDR3 sequence is 14 residues long. The CDR3 DNA reads TGTGCCAGCAATAAAGACAGGGTTAACAATGAGCAGTTCTTC. Amino acids: CASNKDRVNNEQFF.

This clone was seen a few times. The chain carries TRBV7-9 and TRBJ1-6, with TRBD1 matching 9 bases. V trimming: 5 bases; J trimming: 4 bases; junction bases outside the gene matches: 3. Germline V CDR1 and CDR2: SEHNR, FQNEAQ (reference sequence). This CDR3 contains 15 residues. CDR3 DNA sequence: TGTGCCAGCAGCGCCGGGACAGGGTATAATTCACCCCTCCACTTT. It yields the protein CASSAGTGYNSPLHF.

The V and J genes are TRBV21-1 and TRBJ2-1; TRBD2 is the table's D call, not checked against the DNA. TRBV21-1 is deemed a pseudogene. The CDR3 extends over 18 amino acids. The CDR3 loop reads CASSRPLRTSGGPNEQFF. CDR3 DNA sequence: TGTGCCAGCAGCCGGCCCCTGAGGACTAGCGGGGGGCCCAATGAGCAGTTCTTC.

The CDR3 region is CASSFMVRADTQYF. Written as DNA, the CDR3 is TGTGCCAGCAGCTTCATGGTTCGGGCAGATACGCAGTATTTT. The rearrangement joins TRBV11-2 to TRBJ2-3; D is unclear. With 3 bases removed from V and 4 bases from J, the gap between germline ends came to 11 bases. This CDR3 is 14 amino acids long. The germline V gene has CDR1 SGHAT and CDR2 FQNNGV.

V usage is TRBV19 and J usage is TRBJ2-5; a weak D match, TRBD2 (7 bases). From germline, CDR1 is LNHDA and CDR2 SQIVND (reference sequence). This CDR3 comprises 15 residues. The germline V and J ends were trimmed by 7 bases and 5 bases, with 20 bases remaining between them. CDR3 in amino acids: CASTNRGGRSETQYF. The CDR3 nucleotides are TGTGCCAGTACCAATAGGGGGGGGCGAAGCGAGACCCAGTACTTC.

The rearrangement uses TRBV7-9 and TRBJ2-2, with 11 bases that match TRBD1. CDR1 SEHNR and CDR2 FQNEAQ come from the germline V gene (reference sequence). Trimming cost V 5 bases and J 6 bases; bases outside gene matches: 5. The CDR3 loop spans 15 amino acids. CDR3 nucleotide sequence: TGTGCCAGCAGCCTGGGGACAGGGGGTTCCGGGGAGCTGTTTTTT. Translation gives CASSLGTGGSGELFF. The full variable domain, completed using reference TRBV7-9 and TRBJ2-2, is DTGVSQNPRHKITKRGQNVTFRCDPISEHNRLYWYRQTLGQGPEFLTYFQNEAQLEKSRLLSDRFSAERPKGSFSTLEIQRTEQGDSAMYLCASSLGTGGSGELFFGEGSRLTVL.

This clone was seen a single time. The chain links TRBV5-1 to TRBJ1-6; 10 nucleotides match TRBD1. The junction had 10 bases not matched to a gene; V was cut back by 6 bases and J by 10 bases. This CDR3 has 15 amino acids. The germline CDR1 and CDR2 sequences are SGHRS and YFSETQ. CDR3 protein: CASTWKGQGGSPLHF. The CDR3 nucleotides are TGCGCCAGCACCTGGAAAGGACAGGGGGGATCACCCCTCCACTTT.

The chain couples TRBV5-4 to TRBJ2-7; TRBD1 matches at 8 bases. Germline V gives CDR1 SGHNT, CDR2 YYREEE (reference sequence). This CDR3 contains 15 residues. V shed 2 bases and J 3 bases; nucleotides not matched to a gene: 7. CDR3 nucleotides: TGTGCCAGCAGCTTCGGACAGGGTGGAAACTACGAGCAGTACTTC. It translates to CASSFGQGGNYEQYF.

J is TRBJ2-5 and V is TRBV7-9; D not resolved. The V end was cut by 6 bases, the J end by 5 bases, with 7 bases between. Germline values: CDR1 SEHNR, CDR2 FQNEAQ (reference sequence). The CDR3 extends over 11 amino acids. The CDR3 DNA sequence: TGTGCCAGCAGGAGTGAGGAGACCCAGTACTTC. Protein sequence: CASRSEETQYF.

This clone showed up just a few times. The CDR3 spells CASSQVGTSGAYEQYF. In DNA, the CDR3 is TGTGCCAGCAGCCAAGTTGGGACTAGCGGGGCCTACGAGCAGTACTTC. The chain carries TRBV4-2 and TRBJ2-7; 13 positions match TRBD2. Germline V gene lookup returns CDR1 LGHNA and CDR2 YNFKEQ. This CDR3 has 16 amino acids. Unmatched junction bases numbered 2, after V lost 1 base and J lost 2 bases.